This TCR beta chain was retrieved from a study of CD8 T cells in Susac syndrome. The RNA input was roughly 0.45 to 1 ug, and it was reverse transcribed with random hexamers. A multiplex approach, immunoSEQ multiplex PCR, amplified TCR beta CDR3 across 54 Vbeta and 13 Jbeta. TCRdb reanalysed the immunoSEQ multiplex PCR reads using MiXCR and keeps one entry per CDR3 protein. This sample has about 150,000 distinct CDR3 sequences; approximately 95% occur once, and the top ten carry 0.09% to 0.095%. With 5 bases clipped from V and 4 bases from J, the junction kept 6 bases outside the gene matches. Germline loops: CDR1 KGHDR, CDR2 SFDVKD. The CDR3 has 14 amino acids.

The specimen sequenced was CD4+ T cells from PBMCs. The gene calls are TRBV24-1 and TRBJ1-2; 7 bases align to TRBD1. The sequence was collected from a human donor with multiple sclerosis. Here the CDR3 DNA reads TGTGCCACCAGTGCTCGGGACAGATCCTATGGCTACACCTTC. Its translation is CATSARDRSYGYTF.